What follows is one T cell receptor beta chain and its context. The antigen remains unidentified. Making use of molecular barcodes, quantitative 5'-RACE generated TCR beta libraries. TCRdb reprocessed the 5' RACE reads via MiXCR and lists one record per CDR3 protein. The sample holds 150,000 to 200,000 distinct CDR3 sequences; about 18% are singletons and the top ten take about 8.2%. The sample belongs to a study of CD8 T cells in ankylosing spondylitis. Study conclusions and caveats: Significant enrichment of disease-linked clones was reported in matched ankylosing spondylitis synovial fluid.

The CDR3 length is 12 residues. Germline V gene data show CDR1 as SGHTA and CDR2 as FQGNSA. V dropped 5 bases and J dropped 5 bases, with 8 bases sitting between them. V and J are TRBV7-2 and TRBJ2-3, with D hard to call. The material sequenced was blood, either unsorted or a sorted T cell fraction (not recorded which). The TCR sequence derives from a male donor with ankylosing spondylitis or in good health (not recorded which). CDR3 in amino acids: CASSQSRDTQYF. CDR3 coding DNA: TGTGCCAGCAGCCAGAGTCGAGATACGCAGTATTTT.